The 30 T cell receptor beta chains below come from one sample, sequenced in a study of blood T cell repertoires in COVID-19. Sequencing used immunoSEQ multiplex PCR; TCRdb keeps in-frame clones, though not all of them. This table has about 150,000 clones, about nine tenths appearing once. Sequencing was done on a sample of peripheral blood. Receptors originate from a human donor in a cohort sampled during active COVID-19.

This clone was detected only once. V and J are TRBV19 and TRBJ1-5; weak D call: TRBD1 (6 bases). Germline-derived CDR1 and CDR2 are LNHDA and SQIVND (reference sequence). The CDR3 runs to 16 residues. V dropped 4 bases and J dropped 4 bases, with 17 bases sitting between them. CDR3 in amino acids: CASSTTGSWVNQPQHF. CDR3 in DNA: TGTGCCAGTAGTACCACAGGGAGCTGGGTGAATCAGCCCCAGCATTTT.

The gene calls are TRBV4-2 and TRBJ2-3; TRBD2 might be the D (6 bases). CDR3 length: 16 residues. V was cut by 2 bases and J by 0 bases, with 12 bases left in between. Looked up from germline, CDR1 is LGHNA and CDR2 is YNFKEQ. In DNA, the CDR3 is TGTGCCAGCAGCCAACGTGCCGGGGGTAGCACAGATACGCAGTATTTT. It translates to CASSQRAGGSTDTQYF.

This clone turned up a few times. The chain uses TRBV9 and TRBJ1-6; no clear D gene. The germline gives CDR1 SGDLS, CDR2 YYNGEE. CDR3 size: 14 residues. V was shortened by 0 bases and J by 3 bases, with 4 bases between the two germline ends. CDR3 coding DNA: TGTGCCAGCAGCGTAGACAGCTATAATTCACCCCTCCACTTT. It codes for CASSVDSYNSPLHF.

The DNA of the CDR3 is TGTGCCAGCAGTTCAGGGTACTATGAGCAGTTCTTC. Its protein product is CASSSGYYEQFF. The rearrangement joins TRBV6-2 or TRBV6-3 to TRBJ2-1, with a weak D call TRBD1 (5 bases). V was pared by 4 bases and J by 8 bases, with 9 bases between. In germline, CDR1 is MNHEY, CDR2 SVGEGT. This CDR3 is 12 amino acids long.

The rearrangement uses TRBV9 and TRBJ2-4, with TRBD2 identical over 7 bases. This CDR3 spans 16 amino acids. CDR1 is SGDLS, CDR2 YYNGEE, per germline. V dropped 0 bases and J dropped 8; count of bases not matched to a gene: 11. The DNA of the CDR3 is TGTGCCAGCAGCGTAGGGATGCAGCGGGATACCGACATTCAGTACTTC. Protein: CASSVGMQRDTDIQYF.

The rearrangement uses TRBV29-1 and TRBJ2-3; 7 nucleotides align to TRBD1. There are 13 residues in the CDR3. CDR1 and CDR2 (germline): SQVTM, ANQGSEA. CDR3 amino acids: CSGERTGSNTQYF. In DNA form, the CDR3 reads TGCAGTGGAGAGCGGACAGGCAGTAATACGCAGTATTTT.

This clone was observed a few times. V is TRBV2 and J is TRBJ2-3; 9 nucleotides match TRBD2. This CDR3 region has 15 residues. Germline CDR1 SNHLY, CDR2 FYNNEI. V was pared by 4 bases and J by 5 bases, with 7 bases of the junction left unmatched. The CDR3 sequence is CASSGLAAQRDTQYF. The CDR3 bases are TGTGCCAGCAGTGGACTAGCGGCCCAAAGAGATACGCAGTATTTT.

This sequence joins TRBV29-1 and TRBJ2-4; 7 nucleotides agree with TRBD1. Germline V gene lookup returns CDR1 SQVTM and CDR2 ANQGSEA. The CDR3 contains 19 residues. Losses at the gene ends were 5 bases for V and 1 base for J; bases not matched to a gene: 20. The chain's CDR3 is CSVQKGFRTGPSAKNIQYF. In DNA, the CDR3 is TGCAGCGTTCAGAAAGGCTTCCGGACAGGTCCTTCTGCCAAAAACATTCAGTACTTC.

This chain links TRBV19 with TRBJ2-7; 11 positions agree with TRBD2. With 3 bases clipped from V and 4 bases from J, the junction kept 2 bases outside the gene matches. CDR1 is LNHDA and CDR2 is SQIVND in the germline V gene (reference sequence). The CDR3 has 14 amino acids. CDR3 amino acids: CASSIRLAGYEQYF. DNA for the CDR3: TGTGCCAGTAGTATTCGACTAGCGGGGTACGAGCAGTACTTC.

The CDR3 region has the DNA TGCGCCAGCAGCGCCGGGACAGGAATGAATCAGCCCCAGCATTTT. This codes for CASSAGTGMNQPQHF. The chain recombines TRBV5-1 with TRBJ1-5; 8 bases agree with TRBD1. In germline, CDR1 is SGHRS, CDR2 YFSETQ. The CDR3 has 15 amino acids. V lost 4 bases to trimming and J lost 4 bases; unmatched junction nucleotides: 7.

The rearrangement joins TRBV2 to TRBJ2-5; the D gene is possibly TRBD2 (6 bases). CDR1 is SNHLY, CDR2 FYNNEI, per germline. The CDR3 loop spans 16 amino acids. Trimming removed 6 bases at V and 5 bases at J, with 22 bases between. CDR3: CASSAFAGGQTETQYF. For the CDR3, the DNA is TGTGCCAGCAGCGCCTTTGCCGGAGGGCAAACGGAGACCCAGTACTTC.

The CDR3 coding sequence is TGTGCCAGCACCTCAGGCTGGCGGGAGGGTTCCGGGGAGCTGTTTTTT. Amino acid sequence: CASTSGWREGSGELFF. This chain links TRBV3-1 (or the pseudogene TRBV3-2) with TRBJ2-2; 9 bases are shared with TRBD2. Per the germline V gene, CDR1 is LGHDT and CDR2 is YNNKEL (reference sequence). After removal of 7 bases from V and 6 bases from J, the junction contained 12 bases not matched to a gene. The CDR3 runs to 16 residues.

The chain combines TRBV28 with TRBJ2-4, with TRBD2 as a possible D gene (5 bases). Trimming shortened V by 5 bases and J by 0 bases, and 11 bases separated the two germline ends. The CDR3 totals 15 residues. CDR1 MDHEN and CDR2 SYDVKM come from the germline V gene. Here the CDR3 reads CASSMSGKAKNIQYF. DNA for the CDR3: TGTGCCAGCAGTATGTCGGGGAAAGCCAAAAACATTCAGTACTTC.

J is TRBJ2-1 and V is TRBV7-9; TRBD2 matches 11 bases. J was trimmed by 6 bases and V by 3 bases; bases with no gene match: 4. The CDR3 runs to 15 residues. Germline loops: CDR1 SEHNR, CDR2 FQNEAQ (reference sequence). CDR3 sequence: CASSFRLAGGNEQFF. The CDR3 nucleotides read TGTGCCAGCAGCTTTCGGCTAGCGGGAGGCAATGAGCAGTTCTTC.

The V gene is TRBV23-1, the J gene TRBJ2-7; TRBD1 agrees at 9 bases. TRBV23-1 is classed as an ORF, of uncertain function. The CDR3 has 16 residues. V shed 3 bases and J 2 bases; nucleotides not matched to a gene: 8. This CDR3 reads CASSHSDRGGAYEQYF. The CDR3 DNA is TGCGCCAGCAGTCATTCGGACAGGGGAGGAGCCTACGAGCAGTACTTC.

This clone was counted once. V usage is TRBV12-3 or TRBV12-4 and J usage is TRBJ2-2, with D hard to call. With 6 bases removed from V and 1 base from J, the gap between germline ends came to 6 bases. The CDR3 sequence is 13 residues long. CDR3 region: CASSPQNTGELFF. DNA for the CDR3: TGTGCCAGCAGCCCCCAGAACACCGGGGAGCTGTTTTTT.

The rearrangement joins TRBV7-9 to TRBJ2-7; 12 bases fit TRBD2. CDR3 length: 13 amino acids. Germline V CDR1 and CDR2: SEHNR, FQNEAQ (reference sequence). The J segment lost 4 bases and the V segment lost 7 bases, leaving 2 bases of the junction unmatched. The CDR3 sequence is CASKTSGSYEQYF. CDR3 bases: TGTGCCAGCAAGACTAGCGGGAGTTACGAGCAGTACTTC.

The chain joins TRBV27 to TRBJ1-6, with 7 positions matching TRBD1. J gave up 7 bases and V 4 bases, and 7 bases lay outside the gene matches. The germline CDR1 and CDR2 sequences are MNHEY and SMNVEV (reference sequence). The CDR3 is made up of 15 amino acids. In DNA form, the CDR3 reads TGTGCCAGCAGTTACCAACAGGGGTGGAATTCACCCCTCCACTTT. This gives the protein CASSYQQGWNSPLHF.

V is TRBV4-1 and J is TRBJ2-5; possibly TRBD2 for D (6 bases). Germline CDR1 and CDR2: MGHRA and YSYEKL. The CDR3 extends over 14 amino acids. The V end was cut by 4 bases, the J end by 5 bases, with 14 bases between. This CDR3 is CASSRAGTLETQYF. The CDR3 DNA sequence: TGCGCCAGCAGCCGGGCCGGGACTCTTGAGACCCAGTACTTC.

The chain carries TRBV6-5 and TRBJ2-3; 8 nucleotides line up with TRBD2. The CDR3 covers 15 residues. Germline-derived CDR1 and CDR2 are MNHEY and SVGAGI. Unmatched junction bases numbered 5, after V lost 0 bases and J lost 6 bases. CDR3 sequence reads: CASSYSGRGADTQYF. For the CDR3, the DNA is TGTGCCAGCAGTTACTCGGGGCGGGGGGCCGATACGCAGTATTTT.

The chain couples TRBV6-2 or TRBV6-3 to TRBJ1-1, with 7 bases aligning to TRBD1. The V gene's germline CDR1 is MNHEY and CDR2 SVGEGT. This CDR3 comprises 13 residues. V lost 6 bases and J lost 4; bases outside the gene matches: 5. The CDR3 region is CASSRGLGTEAFF. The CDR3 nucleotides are TGTGCCAGCAGCAGGGGGTTGGGCACTGAAGCTTTCTTT.

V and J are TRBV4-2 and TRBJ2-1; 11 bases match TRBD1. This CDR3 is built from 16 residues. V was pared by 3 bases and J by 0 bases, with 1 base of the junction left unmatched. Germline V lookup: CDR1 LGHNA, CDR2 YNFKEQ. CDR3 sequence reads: CASSQGQGGSYNEQFF. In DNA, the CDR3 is TGTGCCAGCAGCCAGGGACAGGGGGGCTCCTACAATGAGCAGTTCTTC.

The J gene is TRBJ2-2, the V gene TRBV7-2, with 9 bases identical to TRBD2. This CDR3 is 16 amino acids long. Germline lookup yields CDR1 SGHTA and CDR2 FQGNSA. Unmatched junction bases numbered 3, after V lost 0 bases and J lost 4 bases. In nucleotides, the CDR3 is TGTGCCAGCAGCTTAGCAGGCGGGGGGGGCACCGGGGAGCTGTTTTTT. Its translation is CASSLAGGGGTGELFF. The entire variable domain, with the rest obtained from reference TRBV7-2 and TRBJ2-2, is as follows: GAGVSQSPSNKVTEKGKDVELRCDPISGHTALYWYRQSLGQGLEFLIYFQGNSAPDKSGLPSDRFSAERTGGSVSTLTIQRTQQEDSAVYLCASSLAGGGGTGELFFGEGSRLTVL.

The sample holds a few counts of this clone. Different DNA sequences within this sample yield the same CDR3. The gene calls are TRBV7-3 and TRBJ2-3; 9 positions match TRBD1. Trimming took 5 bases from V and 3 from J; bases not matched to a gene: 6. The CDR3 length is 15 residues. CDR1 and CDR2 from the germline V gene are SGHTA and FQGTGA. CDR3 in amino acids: CASSPDRGKTDTQYF. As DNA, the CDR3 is TGTGCCAGCAGCCCGGACAGGGGTAAAACAGATACGCAGTATTTT. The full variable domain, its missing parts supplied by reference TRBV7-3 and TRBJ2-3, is GAGVSQTPSNKVTEKGKYVELRCDPISGHTALYWYRQSLGQGPEFLIYFQGTGAADDSGLPNDRFFAVRPEGSVSTLKIQRTERGDSAVYLCASSPDRGKTDTQYFGPGTRLTVL.

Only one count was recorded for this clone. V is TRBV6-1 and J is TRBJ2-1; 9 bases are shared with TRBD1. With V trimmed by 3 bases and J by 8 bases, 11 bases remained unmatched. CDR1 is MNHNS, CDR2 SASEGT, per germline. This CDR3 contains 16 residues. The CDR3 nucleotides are TGTGCCAGCAGTGATGGGGGACAGGGAGGGGCATATGAGCAGTTCTTC. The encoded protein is CASSDGGQGGAYEQFF.

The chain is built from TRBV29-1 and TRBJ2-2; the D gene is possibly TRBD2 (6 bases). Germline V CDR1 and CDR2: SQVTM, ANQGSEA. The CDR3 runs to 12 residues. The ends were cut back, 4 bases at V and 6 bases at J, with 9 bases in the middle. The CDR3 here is CSVVERAGELFF. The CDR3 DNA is TGCAGCGTTGTAGAGCGGGCCGGGGAGCTGTTTTTT.

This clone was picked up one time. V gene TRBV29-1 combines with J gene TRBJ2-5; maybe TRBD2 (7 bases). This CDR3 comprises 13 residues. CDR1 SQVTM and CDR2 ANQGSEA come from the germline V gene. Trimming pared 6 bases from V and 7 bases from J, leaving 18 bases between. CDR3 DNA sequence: TGCAGCGTCTTCTTGGGGGGGCTCGGGACCCAGTACTTC. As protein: CSVFLGGLGTQYF. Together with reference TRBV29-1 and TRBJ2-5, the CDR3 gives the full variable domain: SAVISQKPSRDICQRGTSLTIQCQVDSQVTMMFWYRQQPGQSLTLIATANQGSEATYESGFVIDKFPISRPNLTFSTLTVSNMSPEDSSIYLCSVFLGGLGTQYFGPGTRLLVL.

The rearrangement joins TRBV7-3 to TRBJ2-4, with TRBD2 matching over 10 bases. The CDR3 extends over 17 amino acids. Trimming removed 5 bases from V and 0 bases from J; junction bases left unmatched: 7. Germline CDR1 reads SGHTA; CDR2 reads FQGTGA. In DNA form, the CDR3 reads TGTGCCAGCAGCCCAAGCGGGAGGGCCGGAGCCAAAAACATTCAGTACTTC. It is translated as CASSPSGRAGAKNIQYF.

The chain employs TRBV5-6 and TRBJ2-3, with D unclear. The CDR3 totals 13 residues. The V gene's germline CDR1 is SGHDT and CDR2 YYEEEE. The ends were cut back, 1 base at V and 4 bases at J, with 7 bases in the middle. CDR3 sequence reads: CASSLRNSDTQYF. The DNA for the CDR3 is TGTGCCAGCAGCTTGAGAAACTCAGATACGCAGTATTTT.

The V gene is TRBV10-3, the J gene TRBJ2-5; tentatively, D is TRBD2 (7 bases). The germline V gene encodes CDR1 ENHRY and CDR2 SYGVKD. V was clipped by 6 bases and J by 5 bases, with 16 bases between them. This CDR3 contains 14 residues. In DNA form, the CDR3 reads TGTGCCATCAGCCCGGAGGGGGGGGCGGAGACCCAGTACTTC. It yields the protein CAISPEGGAETQYF.